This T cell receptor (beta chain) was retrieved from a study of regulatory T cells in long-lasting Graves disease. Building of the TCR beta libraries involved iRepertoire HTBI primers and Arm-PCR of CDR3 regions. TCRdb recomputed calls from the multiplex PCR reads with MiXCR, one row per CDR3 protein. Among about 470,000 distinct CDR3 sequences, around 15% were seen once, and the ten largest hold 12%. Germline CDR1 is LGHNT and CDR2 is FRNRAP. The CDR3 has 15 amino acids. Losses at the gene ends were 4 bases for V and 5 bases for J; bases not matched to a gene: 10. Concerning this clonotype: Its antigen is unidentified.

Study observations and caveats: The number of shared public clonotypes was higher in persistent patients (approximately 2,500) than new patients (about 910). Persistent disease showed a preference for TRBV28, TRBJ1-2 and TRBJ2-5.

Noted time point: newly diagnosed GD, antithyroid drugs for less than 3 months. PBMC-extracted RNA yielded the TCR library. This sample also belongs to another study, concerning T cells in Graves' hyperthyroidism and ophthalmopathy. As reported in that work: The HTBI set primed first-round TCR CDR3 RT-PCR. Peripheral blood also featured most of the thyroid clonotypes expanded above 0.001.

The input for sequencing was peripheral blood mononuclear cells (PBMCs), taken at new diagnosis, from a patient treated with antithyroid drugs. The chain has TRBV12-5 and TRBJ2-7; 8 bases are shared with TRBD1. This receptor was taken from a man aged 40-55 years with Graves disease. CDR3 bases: TGTGCTAGTGGTTCCGTCGGGACAGGTAACCACGAGCAGTACTTC. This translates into CASGSVGTGNHEQYF.